The sequence of this T cell receptor (beta chain) was determined in a study of CD8 T cells in ankylosing spondylitis. Overall study results and limits: Within matched ankylosing spondylitis synovial fluid, disease-linked clones were reportedly significantly enriched. About 8 highly homologous variants made up a TCR beta motif, and this motif appeared characteristic of ankylosing spondylitis blood. Past studies reported some motif variants in reactive arthritis synovial fluid and blood. CD8+ disease-linked clones were present at relatively low frequencies in blood.

V shed 6 bases, J shed 1 base, and the junction held 8 bases outside the gene matches. The CDR3 loop spans 16 amino acids. Concerning this clonotype itself: The antigen is unknown.

In making TCR beta libraries, quantitative 5'-RACE with molecular barcodes was used. One entry per CDR3 protein results from TCRdb running MiXCR on the 5' RACE reads. The table records roughly 400,000 distinct CDR3 sequences, approximately 20% of them present only once. The clonotype originates from a male donor with ankylosing spondylitis. Sequencing was performed on blood, either unsorted or a sorted T cell fraction (not recorded which). This sequence joins TRBV12-3 or TRBV12-4 and TRBJ2-3; 9 bases are a match to TRBD1. The CDR3 loop reads CASSPRRDRGTDTQYF. CDR3 nucleotide sequence: TGTGCCAGCAGCCCTCGCCGGGACAGGGGCACAGATACGCAGTATTTT.